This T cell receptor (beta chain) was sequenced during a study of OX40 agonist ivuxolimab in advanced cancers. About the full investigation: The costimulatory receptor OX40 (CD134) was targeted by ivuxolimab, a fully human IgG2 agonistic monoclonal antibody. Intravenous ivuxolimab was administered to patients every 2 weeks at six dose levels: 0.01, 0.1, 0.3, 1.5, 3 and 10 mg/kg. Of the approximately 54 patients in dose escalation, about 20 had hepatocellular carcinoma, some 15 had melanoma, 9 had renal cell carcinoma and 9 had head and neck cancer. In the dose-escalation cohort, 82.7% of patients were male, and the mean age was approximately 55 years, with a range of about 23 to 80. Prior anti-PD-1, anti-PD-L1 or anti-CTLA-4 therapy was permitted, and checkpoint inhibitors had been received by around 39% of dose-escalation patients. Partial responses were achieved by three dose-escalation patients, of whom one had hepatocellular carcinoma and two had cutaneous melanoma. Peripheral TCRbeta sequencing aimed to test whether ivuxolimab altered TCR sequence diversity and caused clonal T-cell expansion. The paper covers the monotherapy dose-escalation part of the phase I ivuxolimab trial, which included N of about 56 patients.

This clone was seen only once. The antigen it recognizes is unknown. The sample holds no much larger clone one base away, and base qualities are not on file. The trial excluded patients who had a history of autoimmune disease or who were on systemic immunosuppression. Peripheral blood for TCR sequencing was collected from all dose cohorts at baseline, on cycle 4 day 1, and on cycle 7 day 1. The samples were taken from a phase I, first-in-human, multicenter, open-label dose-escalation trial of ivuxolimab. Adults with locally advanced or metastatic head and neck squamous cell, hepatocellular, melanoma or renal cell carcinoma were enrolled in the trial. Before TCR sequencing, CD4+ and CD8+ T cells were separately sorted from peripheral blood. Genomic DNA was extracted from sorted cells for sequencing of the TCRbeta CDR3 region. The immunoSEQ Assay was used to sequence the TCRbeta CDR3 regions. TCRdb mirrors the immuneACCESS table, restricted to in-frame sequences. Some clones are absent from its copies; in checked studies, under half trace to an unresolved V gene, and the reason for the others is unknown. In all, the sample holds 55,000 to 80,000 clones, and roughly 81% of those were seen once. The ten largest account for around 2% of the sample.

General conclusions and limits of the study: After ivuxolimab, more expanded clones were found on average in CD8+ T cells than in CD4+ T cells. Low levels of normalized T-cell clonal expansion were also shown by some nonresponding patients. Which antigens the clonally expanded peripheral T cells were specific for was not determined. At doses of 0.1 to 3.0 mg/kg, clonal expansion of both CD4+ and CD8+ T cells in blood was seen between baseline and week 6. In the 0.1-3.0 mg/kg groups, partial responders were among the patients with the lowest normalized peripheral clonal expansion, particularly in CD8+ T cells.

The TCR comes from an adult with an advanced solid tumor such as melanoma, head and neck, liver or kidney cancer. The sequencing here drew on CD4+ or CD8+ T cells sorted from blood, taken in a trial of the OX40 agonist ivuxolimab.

The nucleotides are TGTGCCAGCAGTTTGGGGCAGGCCAAAAACATTCAGTACTTC. Its coded protein is CASSLGQAKNIQYF. The V gene is TRBV28 and the J gene is TRBJ2-4; a tentative D match to TRBD1 spans 5 bases. The CDR3 contains 14 residues, cysteine and phenylalanine counted. Just CDR3 DNA is preserved here, 42 bases in frame from base 1. Trimming removed 3 bases from V and 1 base from J, leaving 7 bases between the germline ends. Via the germline V gene, CDR1 is MDHEN and CDR2 SYDVKM.